This entry describes one T cell receptor (beta chain). V was shortened by 5 bases and J by 6 bases, with 19 bases between the two germline ends. CDR1 is SEHNR and CDR2 is FQNEAQ in the germline V gene (reference sequence). This CDR3 has 16 amino acids. This specimen comes from a study of CD8 T cells in Susac syndrome. cDNA came from approximately 0.5 to 1 ug RNA primed by random hexamers. Via MiXCR, TCRdb re-called the immunoSEQ multiplex PCR reads, giving one row per CDR3 protein. The sample gives about 110,000 distinct CDR3 sequences, 94% of which show up once; 0.41% is in the top ten. The diagnostic criteria for definite or probable disease, as recently defined, were met by the patients with Susac syndrome.

The receptor was isolated from a human donor with Susac syndrome. The V gene is TRBV7-9, the J gene TRBJ2-2, with D tentatively TRBD1 or TRBD2 (5 bases each). The sample taken for sequencing was CD8+ T cells from PBMCs. Here the CDR3 reads CASSLPGRGVSGELFF. The CDR3 nucleotides are TGTGCCAGCAGCCTTCCGGGACGAGGGGTATCCGGGGAGCTGTTTTTT.